This T cell receptor beta chain was sequenced during a study of T cell repertoires in cytomegalovirus infection. General study points: Cumulative frequency of public TCR beta families picked out carriers of CMV plus the relevant HLA.

Notes on this clonotype: Antigen specificity is unknown.

TCRdb called the reads again in MiXCR, with one record for every CDR3 protein. The sample lists roughly 730,000 distinct CDR3 sequences; 30% to 35% were seen once. The CDR3 covers 16 residues. V lost 1 base and J lost 8, with 20 bases in between. Looked up from germline, CDR1 is LGHNA and CDR2 is YSLEER. The specimen was cultured PBMCs, collected from culture after CMV antigen stimulation. This TCR was sampled from a human donor in good health (CMV status not recorded). Some clones in this sample may be carry-over from other donors' samples. V gene TRBV4-3 combines with J gene TRBJ1-2, with D perhaps matching TRBD1 (6 bases). CDR3 in DNA: TGCGCCAGCAGCCAAGCTTACGACAGGTTCGAAAAAGGCTACACCTTC. It encodes CASSQAYDRFEKGYTF.